A selection of T cell receptor beta chains follows, all from one sample in a study of cytomegalovirus exposure and HLA in healthy donors. Assay: immunoSEQ multiplex PCR; the TCRdb copy retains only in-frame clones and omits some. The data show some 35,000 clones, 53% seen once. Sequencing was performed on PBMCs. Source of these receptors: a woman in her thirties or forties in good health and CMV-seropositive. Each CDR3 is given with its conserved first and last residue. D genes are given only for firm matches. Rows give clone size only sometimes, using once, few, many, or a class for an expanded clone.

clone_size	j_call	d_call	v_call	cdr3_nt	cdr3_aa
once	TRBJ2-5	TRBD2	TRBV5-4	TGTGCCAGCAGCTTTAGCGGGGGGGCCCCTGAGACCCAGTACTTC	CASSFSGGAPETQYF
.	TRBJ2-1	TRBD2	TRBV5-4	TGTGCCAGCAGCTTGGGGCTAGCGGTGAACAATGAGCAGTTCTTC	CASSLGLAVNNEQFF
.	TRBJ1-2	TRBD1	TRBV29-1	TGCAGCGCAGGGACAGGCTATGGCTACACCTTC	CSAGTGYGYTF
.	TRBJ1-4	.	TRBV19	TGTGCCAGTAGCGGCAGGACTAATGAAAAACTGTTTTTT	CASSGRTNEKLFF
.	TRBJ2-5	TRBD1	TRBV6-5	TGTGCCAGCAGTAGAGGGACAGGGGGCCAAGAGACCCAGTACTTC	CASSRGTGGQETQYF
many	TRBJ2-1	.	TRBV5-1	TGCGCCAGCAGCTTGAGTGAAGGGGTCACCTACAATGAGCAGTTCTTC	CASSLSEGVTYNEQFF
once	TRBJ2-7	TRBD2	TRBV9	TGTGCCAGCAGCGTAGACCCACTAGCGGGGTACGAGCAGTACTTC	CASSVDPLAGYEQYF
.	TRBJ2-7	TRBD2	TRBV9	TGTGCCAGCAGCGTAGATTGGACTAGAACCTACGAGCAGTACTTC	CASSVDWTRTYEQYF
few	TRBJ1-2	TRBD1	TRBV5-6	TGTGCCAGCAGCCCTTCTCGGACAGGAATTAATGGCTACACCTTC	CASSPSRTGINGYTF
.	TRBJ1-6	.	TRBV4-2	TGTGCCAGCAGCCAAGTGGGAGGGAATAATTCACCCCTCCACTTT	CASSQVGGNNSPLHF
.	TRBJ1-6	TRBD1	TRBV4-3	TGCGCCAGCAGCCAAGAGCAGGGGGATACATATAATTCACCCCTCCACTTT	CASSQEQGDTYNSPLHF
.	TRBJ2-2	.	TRBV6-1	TGTGCCAGCAGTCACGGAGGGGACACCGGGGAGCTGTTTTTT	CASSHGGDTGELFF
.	TRBJ2-1	.	TRBV14	TGTGCCAGCAGCCGGTGGCCCGGGTCCTACAATGAGCAGTTCTTC	CASSRWPGSYNEQFF
.	TRBJ2-3	.	TRBV7-2	TGTGCCAGCAGCTTTGCTCCAGGGGGCACAGATACGCAGTATTTT	CASSFAPGGTDTQYF
.	TRBJ1-5	.	TRBV4-2	TGTGCCAGCAGCCAAGAGCACCGGGGGTTTGCCCAGCATTTT	CASSQEHRGFAQHF
.	TRBJ1-2	TRBD1	TRBV30	TGTGCCTGGAGTTACGACAGGGCACCACACTTC	CAWSYDRAPHF
.	TRBJ2-7	TRBD1	TRBV29-1	TGCAGCGCCTTAGGGACAGGGTACGAGCAGTACTTC	CSALGTGYEQYF
.	TRBJ1-1	TRBD1	TRBV12-5	TGTGCTAGTGGTTTGGGACAGGGGGTCGCTGAAGCTTTCTTT	CASGLGQGVAEAFF
.	TRBJ1-1	.	TRBV18	TGTGCCAGCTCACCCGACAAGAACACTGAAGCTTTCTTT	CASSPDKNTEAFF
few	TRBJ1-3	.	TRBV5-4	TGTGCCAGCAGCCCCTCGGGGACACTTGGAAACACCATATATTTT	CASSPSGTLGNTIYF
.	TRBJ2-3	.	TRBV11-2	TGTGCCAGCAGCTTAGAGCCGACTGTTCATACGCAGTATTTT	CASSLEPTVHTQYF
.	TRBJ2-7	.	TRBV5-6	TGTGCCAGCAGCTGGGGCGGCTACGAGCAGTACTTC	CASSWGGYEQYF
once	TRBJ2-5	.	TRBV5-1	TGCGCCAGCAGCTTGGGTCTAGAGGCCCGAGAGACCCAGTACTTC	CASSLGLEARETQYF
.	TRBJ2-5	.	TRBV19	TGTGCCAGTAGTGAACATCAGACCCAGTACTTC	CASSEHQTQYF
.	TRBJ1-5	.	TRBV7-9	TGTGCCAGCAGCTTAGCGGGAGGTGGTCAGCCCCAGCATTTT	CASSLAGGGQPQHF
few	TRBJ2-5	TRBD1	TRBV4-1	TGCGCCAGCAGCCGATCAGGGACAGTCCAAGAGACCCAGTACTTC	CASSRSGTVQETQYF
.	TRBJ1-2	.	TRBV5-1	TGCGCCAGCAGCTTGGTTGGGGGGGGCAACTATGGCTACACCTTC	CASSLVGGGNYGYTF
few	TRBJ2-6	.	TRBV10-3	TGTGCCATCAGTGAGTCTTTAGGGACAAACCGCCCTGGGGCCAACGTCCTGACTTTC	CAISESLGTNRPGANVLTF
.	TRBJ2-1	TRBD1	TRBV14	TGTGCCAGCAGCCTTCGACAGGGGGCGAGAGGGAATGAGCAGTTCTTC	CASSLRQGARGNEQFF
.	TRBJ2-1	.	TRBV7-8	TGTGCCAGCACCCTAGCTAGGGGGGGGGTCGGCTCCTACAATGAGCAGTTCTTC	CASTLARGGVGSYNEQFF
.	TRBJ1-1	TRBD1	TRBV10-3	TGTGCCATCAGGGGGGGGGACAGGGAGAACACTGAAGCTTTCTTT	CAIRGGDRENTEAFF
.	TRBJ2-4	TRBD2	TRBV28	TGTGCCAGCAGTTCCGGGGCTAGCGGGGACAAAAACATTCAGTACTTC	CASSSGASGDKNIQYF
.	TRBJ2-4	TRBD2	TRBV7-8	TGTGCCAGCAGCTTAAGGGCTCTAGCGGGGGCGGGGGACATTCAGTACTTC	CASSLRALAGAGDIQYF
.	TRBJ1-5	.	TRBV25-1	TGTGCCAGCCCTAAAAAGCCCCAGCATTTT	CASPKKPQHF
few	TRBJ1-2	TRBD1	TRBV7-9	TGTGCCAGCAGCGCCGGGACAGGGTCTGGCTACACCTTC	CASSAGTGSGYTF
few	TRBJ1-1	TRBD1	TRBV9	TGTGCCAGCAGCGGGACAGGGGATTGGAACACTGAAGCTTTCTTT	CASSGTGDWNTEAFF
.	TRBJ2-3	TRBD2	TRBV6-1	TGTGCCAGCAGTGAATTCCGGGGGGGGAGGGATACGCAGTATTTT	CASSEFRGGRDTQYF
.	TRBJ1-2	TRBD1	TRBV5-4	TGTGCCAGCAGCTTGCGAGACAGGGGGCGGCGAGGCTACACCTTC	CASSLRDRGRRGYTF
.	TRBJ1-1	.	TRBV29-1	TGCAGCGCCCAGGTGTCAGGGAACACTGAAGCTTTCTTT	CSAQVSGNTEAFF